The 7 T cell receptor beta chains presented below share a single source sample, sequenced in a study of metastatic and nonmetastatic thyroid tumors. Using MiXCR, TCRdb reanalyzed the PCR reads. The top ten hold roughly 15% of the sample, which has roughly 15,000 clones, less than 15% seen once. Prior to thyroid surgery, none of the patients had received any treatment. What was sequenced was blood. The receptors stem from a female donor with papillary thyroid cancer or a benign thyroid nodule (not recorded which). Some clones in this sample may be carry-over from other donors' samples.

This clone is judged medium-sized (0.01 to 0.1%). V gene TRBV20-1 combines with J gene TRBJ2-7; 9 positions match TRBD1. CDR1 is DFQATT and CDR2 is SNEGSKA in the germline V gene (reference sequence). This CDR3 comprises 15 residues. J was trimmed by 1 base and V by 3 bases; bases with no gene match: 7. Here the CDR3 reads CSASPRDRVSYEQYF. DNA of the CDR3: TGCAGTGCTAGTCCCCGGGACAGGGTTTCCTACGAGCAGTACTTC.

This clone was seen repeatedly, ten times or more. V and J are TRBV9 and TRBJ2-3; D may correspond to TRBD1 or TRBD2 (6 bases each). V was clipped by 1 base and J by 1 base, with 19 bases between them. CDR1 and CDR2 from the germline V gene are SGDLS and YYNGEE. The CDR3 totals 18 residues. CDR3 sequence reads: CASSVLREGGLGTDTQYF. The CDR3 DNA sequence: TGTGCCAGCAGCGTATTACGGGAAGGGGGGTTAGGCACAGATACGCAGTATTTT.

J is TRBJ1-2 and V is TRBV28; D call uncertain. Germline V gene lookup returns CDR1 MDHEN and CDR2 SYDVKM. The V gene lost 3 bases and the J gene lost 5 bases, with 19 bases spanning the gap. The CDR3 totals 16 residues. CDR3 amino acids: CASSFGVGVFKYGYTF. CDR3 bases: TGTGCCAGCAGTTTCGGGGTCGGGGTTTTTAAATATGGCTACACCTTC.

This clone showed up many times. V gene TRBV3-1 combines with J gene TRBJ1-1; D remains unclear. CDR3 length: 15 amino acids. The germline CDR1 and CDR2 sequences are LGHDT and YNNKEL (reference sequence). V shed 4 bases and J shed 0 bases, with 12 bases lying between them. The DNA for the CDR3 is TGTGCCAGCAGCCGAAGCGGAGGGATGAACACTGAAGCTTTCTTT. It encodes CASSRSGGMNTEAFF.

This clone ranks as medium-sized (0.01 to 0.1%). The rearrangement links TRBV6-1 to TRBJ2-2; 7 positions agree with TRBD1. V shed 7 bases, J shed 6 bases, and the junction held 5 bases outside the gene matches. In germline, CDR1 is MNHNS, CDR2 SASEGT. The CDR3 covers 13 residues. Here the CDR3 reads CASTTGAAGELFF. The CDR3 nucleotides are TGTGCCAGCACCACAGGGGCGGCCGGGGAGCTGTTTTTT.

This CDR3 is CASSYLLAGNNQETQYF. The CDR3 bases are TGTGCCAGCAGTTACCTCCTAGCGGGGAATAACCAAGAGACCCAGTACTTC. This rearrangement joins TRBV6-2 or TRBV6-3 to TRBJ2-5; 9 positions agree with TRBD2. V lost 2 bases and J lost 0; bases outside the gene matches: 7. Per germline, CDR1 MNHEY and CDR2 SVGEGT. This CDR3 has 17 amino acids.

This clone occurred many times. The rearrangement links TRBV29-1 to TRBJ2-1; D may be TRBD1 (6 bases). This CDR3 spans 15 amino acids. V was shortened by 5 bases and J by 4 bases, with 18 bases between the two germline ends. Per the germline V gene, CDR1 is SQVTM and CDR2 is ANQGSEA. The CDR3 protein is CSVWDTQFGYNEQFF. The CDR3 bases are TGCAGCGTTTGGGACACCCAGTTTGGGTACAATGAGCAGTTCTTC.